Presented here are 21 T cell receptor beta chains from one specimen sequenced in a study of CD8 T cells in Susac syndrome. Random-hexamer reverse transcription was applied to about 0.45 to 1 ug RNA. TCRdb called the immunoSEQ multiplex PCR reads again in MiXCR, with one record for every CDR3 protein. The repertoire holds hundreds of thousands of distinct CDR3 sequences, with about 94% as singletons. The sample comprised CD8+ T cells from PBMCs. Receptors were obtained from a human donor with multiple sclerosis.

The chain is built from TRBV7-3 and TRBJ2-2, with unresolved D. V lost 2 bases to trimming and J lost 4 bases, with 17 bases between them. This CDR3 has 17 residues. Per germline, CDR1 SGHTA and CDR2 FQGTGA. The CDR3, as DNA: TGTGCCAGCAGCTTATCCGCCGCGACAATTTTCACCGGGGAGCTGTTTTTT. This translates into CASSLSAATIFTGELFF.

This chain uses TRBV20-1 with TRBJ2-7; the D gene is possibly TRBD2 (5 bases). Between the trimmed V and J ends, which lost 1 base and 0 bases, there was a span of 10 bases. This CDR3 contains 14 residues. The V gene's germline CDR1 is DFQATT and CDR2 SNEGSKA (reference sequence). CDR3 sequence reads: CSARGSGFSYEQYF. CDR3 nucleotides: TGCAGTGCTAGAGGGAGCGGTTTCTCCTACGAGCAGTACTTC.

The chain couples TRBV3-1 to TRBJ2-1, with D possibly matching TRBD1 (5 bases). Germline V gene sequence: CDR1 LGHDT, CDR2 YNNKEL (reference sequence). Trimming removed 3 bases at V and 4 bases at J, with 10 bases between. The CDR3 contains 14 residues. In nucleotides, the CDR3 is TGTGCCAGCAGCCAGGGGCCGAGGTACAATGAGCAGTTCTTC. Its protein product is CASSQGPRYNEQFF.

V gene TRBV13 combines with J gene TRBJ2-5; TRBD1 is a possible D gene (7 bases). The CDR3 consists of 14 residues. The V end was cut by 5 bases, the J end by 5 bases, with 15 bases between. Germline V gene lookup returns CDR1 PRHDT and CDR2 FYEKMQ (reference sequence). CDR3 DNA: TGTGCCAGCAGCCCCCGGCAGGGGGGCGAGACCCAGTACTTC. Its protein is CASSPRQGGETQYF.

This clonotype was observed once. V usage is TRBV20-1 and J usage is TRBJ2-1, with 9 bases fitting TRBD1. Trimming cost V 8 bases and J 6 bases; bases outside gene matches: 14. Germline V gives CDR1 DFQATT, CDR2 SNEGSKA (reference sequence). The CDR3 contains 15 residues. The CDR3 sequence: CSLPGQGNLGNEQFF. The CDR3, as DNA: TGCAGTTTACCGGGACAGGGAAATTTAGGCAATGAGCAGTTCTTC.

This clonotype is a singleton in its sample. V is TRBV2 and J is TRBJ1-6; perhaps TRBD1 as D (5 bases). Trimming shortened V by 5 bases and J by 7 bases, and 24 bases separated the two germline ends. The CDR3 is 18 residues long. Germline CDR1 is SNHLY and CDR2 is FYNNEI. The CDR3, as DNA: TGTGCCAGCAGTTACTCTCGGGACCTTAGCGATTTGAATTCACCCCTCCACTTT. This gives the protein CASSYSRDLSDLNSPLHF.

This CDR3 is CAWDRTSGATYEQYF. DNA of the CDR3: TGTGCCTGGGATAGGACTAGCGGGGCGACCTACGAGCAGTACTTC. The J gene is TRBJ2-7, the V gene TRBV30, with 12 bases identical to TRBD2. This CDR3 has 15 residues. Trimming took 5 bases from V and 2 from J; bases not matched to a gene: 7. The germline CDR1 and CDR2 sequences are GTSNPN and SVGIG (reference sequence).

This clonotype was counted a single time. The chain carries TRBV2 and TRBJ2-1; 9 bases are shared with TRBD1. J was trimmed by 6 bases and V by 7 bases; bases with no gene match: 10. The CDR3 spans 15 residues. Germline-derived CDR1 and CDR2 are SNHLY and FYNNEI. CDR3 in amino acids: CASMLDRGSVNEQFF. CDR3 sequence (DNA): TGTGCCAGCATGCTGGACAGGGGATCGGTCAATGAGCAGTTCTTC. Full variable domain (outside the CDR3, taken from reference TRBV2 and TRBJ2-1): EPEVTQTPSHQVTQMGQEVILRCVPISNHLYFYWYRQILGQKVEFLVSFYNNEISEKSEIFDDQFSVERPDGSNFTLKIRSTKLEDSAMYFCASMLDRGSVNEQFFGPGTRLTVL.

The chain has TRBV6-5 and TRBJ1-1; the D is unclear. Germline V gives CDR1 MNHEY, CDR2 SVGAGI. The CDR3 has 13 residues. V lost 11 bases and J 5 bases, leaving 18 bases between the germline ends. CDR3 amino acids: CACGVTLETEAFF. The CDR3 nucleotides are TGTGCCTGTGGGGTGACGTTAGAGACTGAAGCTTTCTTT.

The V gene is TRBV15, the J gene TRBJ1-4; D unresolved. Trimming cost V 0 bases and J 8 bases, with 13 bases left between them. From germline, CDR1 is LNHNV and CDR2 YYDKDF (reference sequence). The CDR3 extends over 15 amino acids. In DNA, the CDR3 is TGTGCCACCAGCAGAGAGCAGTACCCCCGCGAAAAACTGTTTTTT. Protein product: CATSREQYPREKLFF.

The chain joins TRBV30 to TRBJ1-5, with D possibly matching TRBD1 (5 bases). The CDR3 covers 17 residues. The germline CDR1 and CDR2 sequences are GTSNPN and SVGIG (reference sequence). Between the trimmed V and J ends, which lost 1 base and 8 bases, there was a span of 24 bases. DNA for the CDR3: TGTGCCTGGAGTGGTCTCACCGGGGACTCCGGCAGGGAGCCCCAGCATTTT. Its translation is CAWSGLTGDSGREPQHF.

In this sample, this clonotype turned up once. For the CDR3, the DNA is TGTGCCTGGAGTGTACTTTCCGAGCAGTACTTC. It encodes CAWSVLSEQYF. The chain employs TRBV30 and TRBJ2-7; D is unclear. The CDR3 runs to 11 residues. Germline assignment: CDR1 GTSNPN and CDR2 SVGIG (reference sequence). V was clipped by 0 bases and J by 6 bases, with 6 bases between them.

The chain uses TRBV27 and TRBJ2-3; 9 nucleotides agree with TRBD2. This CDR3 is 16 amino acids long. The germline gives CDR1 MNHEY, CDR2 SMNVEV (reference sequence). The V and J ends lost 5 bases and 6 bases, in that order; junction bases with no gene match: 12. The CDR3 here is CASSAYLGLASDTQYF. The CDR3 DNA reads as TGTGCCAGCAGTGCATACTTGGGACTAGCTTCGGATACGCAGTATTTT.

The gene calls are TRBV5-1 and TRBJ2-1; TRBD1 matches 7 bases. Losses at the gene ends were 0 bases for V and 5 bases for J; bases not matched to a gene: 11. Looked up from germline, CDR1 is SGHRS and CDR2 is YFSETQ. The CDR3 loop spans 17 amino acids. The DNA of the CDR3 is TGCGCCAGCAGCTTGGATATCCCGGGACAGTTTAACAATGAGCAGTTCTTC. Amino acids: CASSLDIPGQFNNEQFF.

This chain joins TRBV3-1 and TRBJ2-1, with 13 positions matching TRBD2. CDR1 LGHDT and CDR2 YNNKEL come from the germline V gene (reference sequence). This CDR3 has 20 residues. The V and J ends lost 1 base and 6 bases, in that order; junction bases with no gene match: 15. The CDR3 sequence: CASSQGEGLAGITPLNEQFF. The CDR3 DNA reads TGTGCCAGCAGCCAAGGAGAGGGACTAGCGGGGATCACGCCCCTCAATGAGCAGTTCTTC.

V usage is TRBV20-1 and J usage is TRBJ1-5; 8 bases agree with TRBD1. CDR1 and CDR2 from the germline V gene are DFQATT and SNEGSKA (reference sequence). After removal of 5 bases from V and 1 base from J, the junction contained 1 base not matched to a gene. CDR3 length equals 13 residues. The CDR3, as DNA: TGCAGTGCTTGGACAGGGAGCAATCAGCCCCAGCATTTT. Its protein is CSAWTGSNQPQHF.

The chain couples TRBV29-1 to TRBJ2-3; no clear D gene. V was cut by 3 bases and J by 0 bases, with 13 bases left in between. Germline V gives CDR1 SQVTM, CDR2 ANQGSEA. The CDR3 has 15 amino acids. The CDR3 spells CSVDSGEMSTDTQYF. The CDR3 region has the DNA TGCAGCGTTGACTCTGGGGAAATGAGCACAGATACGCAGTATTTT.

The CDR3 reads CASSLAPTSGGPYEQYF. CDR3 in DNA: TGTGCCAGCAGCTTAGCGCCTACTAGCGGGGGACCCTACGAGCAGTACTTC. J is TRBJ2-7 and V is TRBV7-6; TRBD2 aligns across 11 bases. V dropped 0 bases and J dropped 2; count of bases not matched to a gene: 6. This CDR3 is 17 amino acids long. In germline, CDR1 is SGHVS, CDR2 FNYEAQ.

The chain has TRBV2 and TRBJ2-7, with D unclear. CDR1 is SNHLY, CDR2 FYNNEI, per germline. The CDR3 contains 13 residues. Trimming took 7 bases from V and 3 from J, leaving 13 bases between them. CDR3: CASKGLTIYEQYF. Here the CDR3 DNA reads TGTGCCAGCAAGGGTCTCACGATCTACGAGCAGTACTTC.

The chain links TRBV9 to TRBJ1-5, with 7 nucleotides matching TRBD1. The CDR3 has 15 amino acids. From germline, CDR1 is SGDLS and CDR2 YYNGEE. J was trimmed by 1 base and V by 4 bases; bases with no gene match: 5. The CDR3 DNA follows: TGTGCCAGCAGCCAGGGGGGGGCAAGCAATCAGCCCCAGCATTTT. It encodes CASSQGGASNQPQHF.

V usage is TRBV27 and J usage is TRBJ2-1, with 9 bases aligning to TRBD1. V lost 10 bases to trimming and J lost 5 bases; unmatched junction nucleotides: 12. CDR3 size: 15 residues. Germline assignment: CDR1 MNHEY and CDR2 SMNVEV (reference sequence). CDR3 nucleotide sequence: TGTGCCAACACTCCTGGGACAGGGATCCACAATGAGCAGTTCTTC. Amino acids: CANTPGTGIHNEQFF.